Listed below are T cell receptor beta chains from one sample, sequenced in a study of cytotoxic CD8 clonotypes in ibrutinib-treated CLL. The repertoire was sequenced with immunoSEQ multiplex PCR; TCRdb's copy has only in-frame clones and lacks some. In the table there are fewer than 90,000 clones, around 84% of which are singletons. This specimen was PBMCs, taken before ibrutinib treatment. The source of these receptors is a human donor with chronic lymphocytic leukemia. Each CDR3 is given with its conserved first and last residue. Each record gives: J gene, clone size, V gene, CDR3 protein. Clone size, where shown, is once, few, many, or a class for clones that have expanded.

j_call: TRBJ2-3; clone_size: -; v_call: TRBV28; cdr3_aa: CASSQPTGDTDTQYF
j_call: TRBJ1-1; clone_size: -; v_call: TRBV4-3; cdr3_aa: CASSLQTGNPEAFF
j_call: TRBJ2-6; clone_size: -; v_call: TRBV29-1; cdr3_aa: CSVDVSGNSGANVLTF
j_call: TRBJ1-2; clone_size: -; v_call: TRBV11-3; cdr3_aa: CASSLTGGVGGYTF
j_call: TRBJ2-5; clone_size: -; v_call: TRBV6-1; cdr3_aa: CASSVPLTQYF
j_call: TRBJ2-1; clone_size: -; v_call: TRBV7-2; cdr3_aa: CASSLREMARSYNEQFF
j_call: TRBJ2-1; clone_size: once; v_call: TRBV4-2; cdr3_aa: CASGLAGNYNEQFF
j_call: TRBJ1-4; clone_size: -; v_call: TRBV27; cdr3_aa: CASSKGFWEKLFF
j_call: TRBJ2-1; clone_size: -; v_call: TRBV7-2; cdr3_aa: CASSSGGTQYNEQFF
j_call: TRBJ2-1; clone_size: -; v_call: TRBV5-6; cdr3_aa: CASSLDFDWSDEQFF
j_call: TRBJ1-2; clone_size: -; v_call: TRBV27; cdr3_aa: CASSLTQGAYGYTF
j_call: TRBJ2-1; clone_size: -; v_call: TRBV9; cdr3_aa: CASSSDWGFNEQFF
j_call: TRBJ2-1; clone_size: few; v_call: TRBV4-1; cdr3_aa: CASSQRVLAGAYNEQFF
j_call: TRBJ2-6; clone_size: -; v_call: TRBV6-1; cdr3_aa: CASSGQIQGATGANVLTF
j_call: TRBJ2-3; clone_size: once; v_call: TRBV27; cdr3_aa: CASSVREASTVITDTQYF
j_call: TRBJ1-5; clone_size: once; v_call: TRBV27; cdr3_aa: CASRQDRVGQPQHF
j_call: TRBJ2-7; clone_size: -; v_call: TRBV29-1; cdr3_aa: CSVEDSGEQYF
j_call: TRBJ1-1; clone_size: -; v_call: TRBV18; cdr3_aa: CASSPQPNTEAFF
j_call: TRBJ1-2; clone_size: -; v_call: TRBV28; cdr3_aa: CASSLDRPTNYGYTF
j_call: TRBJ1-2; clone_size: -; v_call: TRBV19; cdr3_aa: CASSIWGGDYGYTF
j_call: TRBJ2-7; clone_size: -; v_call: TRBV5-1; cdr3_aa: CASGPGQSNYEQYF
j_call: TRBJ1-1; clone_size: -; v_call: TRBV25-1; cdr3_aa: CASSETGNIRTEAFF
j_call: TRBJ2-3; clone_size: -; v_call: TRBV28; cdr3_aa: CASSLVGATMDTQYF
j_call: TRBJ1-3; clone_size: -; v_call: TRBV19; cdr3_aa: CASSIDGDSTSGNTIYF
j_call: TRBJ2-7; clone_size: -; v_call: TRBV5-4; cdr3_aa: CASSPSRSGSYEQYF
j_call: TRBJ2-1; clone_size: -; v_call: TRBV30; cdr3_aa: CACAGGSSYNEQFF
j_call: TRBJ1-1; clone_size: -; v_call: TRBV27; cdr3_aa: CASSPWTGRGDTEAFF
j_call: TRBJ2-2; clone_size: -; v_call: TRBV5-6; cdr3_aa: CASSFLQIATGELFF
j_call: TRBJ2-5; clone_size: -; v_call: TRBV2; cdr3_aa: CASNGLAGVGETQYF